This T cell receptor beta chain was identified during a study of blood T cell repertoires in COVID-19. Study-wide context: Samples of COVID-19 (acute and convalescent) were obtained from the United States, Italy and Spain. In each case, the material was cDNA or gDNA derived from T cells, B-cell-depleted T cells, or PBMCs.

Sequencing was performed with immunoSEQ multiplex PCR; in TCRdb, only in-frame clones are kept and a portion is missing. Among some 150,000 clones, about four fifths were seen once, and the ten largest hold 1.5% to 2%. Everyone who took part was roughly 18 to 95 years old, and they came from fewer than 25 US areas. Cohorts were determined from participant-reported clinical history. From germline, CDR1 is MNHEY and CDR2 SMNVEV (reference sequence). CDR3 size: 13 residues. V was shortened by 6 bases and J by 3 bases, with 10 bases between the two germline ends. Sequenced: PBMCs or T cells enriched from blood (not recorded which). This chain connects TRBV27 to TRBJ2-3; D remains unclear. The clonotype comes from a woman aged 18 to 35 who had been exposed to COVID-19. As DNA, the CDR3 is TGTGCCAGCAGCCCCGAGATAACAGATACGCAGTATTTT. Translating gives CASSPEITDTQYF.